The source of this TCR beta chain is a study of blood T cells in healthy people across ages. General study points: There was a strong correlation between TCR beta diversity and naive T cell percentage. One million T cells yielded diversity estimates that were considered underestimates. Donor CMV status, an unknown factor, possibly confounded changes in expanded clonotypes.

This clonotype was seen a few times. Its matching antigen is unknown. Sample-barcoded 5' priming and a J-beta primer mix drove a second PCR of about 6 to 12 cycles. A single record per CDR3 protein comes from TCRdb applying MiXCR to the 5' RACE reads. There are over a million distinct CDR3 sequences in the sample; roughly 43% occur only once, and approximately 4.1% lies in the top ten. The sequence derives from a woman under 30 in good health. Sequences were obtained from blood.

The CDR3 DNA reads as TGTGCCAGCAGCTTAGTTGGCGGGAGACCCTCCGAGCAGTACTTC. Translating it yields CASSLVGGRPSEQYF. J is TRBJ2-7 and V is TRBV7-8, with 7 bases aligning to TRBD2. V lost 1 base to trimming and J lost 6 bases; unmatched junction nucleotides: 9. Per germline, CDR1 SGHVS and CDR2 FQNEAQ. This CDR3 spans 15 amino acids.